The 8 T cell receptor beta chains presented below share a single source sample, sequenced in a study of beta chain features in type 1 diabetes. Study outcomes and limitations: Moderate but significant shortening of TCRB CDR3s was recorded in all four CD4+ subsets from Type 1 diabetes patients.

These TCRs are of unknown antigen specificity. The entirety of the isolated RNA underwent reverse transcription, so expressed TCRB transcripts were sequenced. Generated by immunoSEQ multiplex PCR, the TCRdb table keeps only in-frame clones and is missing some. The data contain 300,000 to 450,000 clones, 10% to 15% of them seen just once; the ten biggest clones take up roughly 0.0097%. Sequences were obtained from naive CD4+ T cells from blood. The receptor set was obtained from a woman aged 18-29 years with type 1 diabetes.

This clone was counted between two and nine times. The J gene is TRBJ1-2, the V gene TRBV7-9, with a possible D match to TRBD1 (6 bases). CDR1 is SEHNR and CDR2 is FQNEAQ in the germline V gene (reference sequence). Trimming left V 2 bases short and J 6 bases short, with 13 bases between. CDR3 length equals 14 residues. For the CDR3, the DNA is TGTGCCAGCAGCTTATCCACAGGGTATGATGGCTACACCTTC. Protein product: CASSLSTGYDGYTF.

The chain uses TRBV30 and TRBJ2-1; 13 bases agree with TRBD2. Germline lookup yields CDR1 GTSNPN and CDR2 SVGIG (reference sequence). Trimming at V came to 3 bases and at J to 2 bases, leaving 4 bases not matched to a gene. The CDR3 runs 16 residues. The CDR3 sequence is CAWRVLAGGPYNEQFF. In DNA, the CDR3 is TGTGCCTGGAGGGTACTAGCGGGAGGGCCCTACAATGAGCAGTTCTTC.

This rearrangement joins TRBV7-9 to TRBJ2-7; 8 bases line up with TRBD1. The J segment lost 3 bases and the V segment lost 5 bases, leaving 6 bases of the junction unmatched. The germline CDR1 and CDR2 sequences are SEHNR and FQNEAQ (reference sequence). This CDR3 comprises 14 residues. DNA of the CDR3: TGTGCCAGCAGCCCCGGACAGGGAAACTACGAGCAGTACTTC. It is translated as CASSPGQGNYEQYF.

This clone has a handful of counts. Other DNA sequences within the sample encode an identical CDR3. This chain joins TRBV9 and TRBJ1-2, with D possibly matching TRBD1 (5 bases). This CDR3 region has 14 residues. V was pared by 0 bases and J by 2 bases, with 8 bases between. Germline CDR1 and CDR2: SGDLS and YYNGEE. The CDR3 DNA sequence: TGTGCCAGCAGCGTAGCCCAGGGAAACTATGGCTACACCTTC. Translated: CASSVAQGNYGYTF. Full variable domain (missing parts from reference TRBV9 and TRBJ1-2): DSGVTQTPKHLITATGQRVTLRCSPRSGDLSVYWYQQSLDQGLQFLIQYYNGEERAKGNILERFSAQQFPDLHSELNLSSLELGDSALYFCASSVAQGNYGYTFGSGTRLTVV.

This chain connects TRBV11-2 to TRBJ2-7; weak D call: TRBD1 (6 bases). The CDR3 is 13 amino acids. V was shortened by 5 bases and J by 6 bases, with 14 bases between the two germline ends. Germline-derived CDR1 and CDR2 are SGHAT and FQNNGV. The CDR3 loop is CASSHRDPIEQYF. Here the CDR3 DNA reads TGTGCCAGCAGCCACAGGGACCCAATCGAGCAGTACTTC.

This chain connects TRBV9 to TRBJ2-1; 8 bases map to TRBD2. Germline V gene data show CDR1 as SGDLS and CDR2 as YYNGEE. The CDR3 runs to 16 residues. The V gene end was trimmed by 0 bases and the J gene end by 7 bases; junction bases not matched to a gene: 9. CDR3 in DNA: TGTGCCAGCAGCGTAGTCCCCAGCGGGGGCCGGAATGAGCAGTTCTTC. Its translation: CASSVVPSGGRNEQFF.

This clone was seen only a few times. The chain joins TRBV13 to TRBJ2-7; TRBD2 aligns across 9 bases. The CDR3 spans 17 residues. J gave up 0 bases and V 2 bases, and 8 bases lay outside the gene matches. CDR1 is PRHDT, CDR2 FYEKMQ, per germline (reference sequence). CDR3 sequence (DNA): TGTGCCAGCAGCTTATCAGGGTTGACTAGCGGCTCCTACGAGCAGTACTTC. This encodes CASSLSGLTSGSYEQYF.

This chain connects TRBV4-3 to TRBJ2-1, with TRBD2 identical over 10 bases. Trimming took 2 bases from V and 4 from J; bases not matched to a gene: 5. From germline, CDR1 is LGHNA and CDR2 YSLEER. The CDR3 is made up of 16 amino acids. The CDR3 DNA follows: TGCGCCAGCAGCCAATCACTAGCGGGGCAATACAATGAGCAGTTCTTC. It encodes CASSQSLAGQYNEQFF.